The present T cell receptor beta chain was sequenced within a study of blood T cell repertoires in COVID-19. Germline V gives CDR1 MDHEN, CDR2 SYDVKM. The V end was cut by 5 bases, the J end by 3 bases, with 11 bases between. The CDR3 sequence is 15 residues long. Assay: immunoSEQ multiplex PCR; the TCRdb copy retains only in-frame clones and omits some. The repertoire consists of a few hundred thousand clones, with over 75% occurring once and the leading ten covering over 2%. Sequencing was done on a sample of peripheral blood. The TCR was taken from a woman aged 45-60 years with acute or convalescent COVID-19. The V call is TRBV28, the J call TRBJ1-6, with D possibly being TRBD1 (5 bases). The CDR3 DNA reads TGTGCCAGCAGTCCCCTGGGGGGCTATAATTCACCCCTCCACTTT. This encodes CASSPLGGYNSPLHF.